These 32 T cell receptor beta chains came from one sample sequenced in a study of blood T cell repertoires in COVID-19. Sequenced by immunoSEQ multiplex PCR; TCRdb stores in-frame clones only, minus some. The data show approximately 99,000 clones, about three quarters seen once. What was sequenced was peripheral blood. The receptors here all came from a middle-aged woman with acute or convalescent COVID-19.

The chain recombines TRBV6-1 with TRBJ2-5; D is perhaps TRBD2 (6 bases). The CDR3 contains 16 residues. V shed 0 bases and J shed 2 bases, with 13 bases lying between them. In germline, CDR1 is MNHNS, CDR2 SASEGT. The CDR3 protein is CASSEASFGLQETQYF. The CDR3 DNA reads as TGTGCCAGCAGTGAAGCATCTTTCGGACTACAAGAGACCCAGTACTTC.

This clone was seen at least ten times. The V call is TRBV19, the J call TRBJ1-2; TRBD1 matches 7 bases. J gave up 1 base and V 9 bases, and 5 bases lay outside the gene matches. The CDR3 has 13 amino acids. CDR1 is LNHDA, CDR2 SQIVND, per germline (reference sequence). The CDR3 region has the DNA TGTGCCAGGACAGGGTCGGGTAACTATGGCTACACCTTC. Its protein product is CARTGSGNYGYTF. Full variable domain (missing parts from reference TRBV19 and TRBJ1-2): DGGITQSPKYLFRKEGQNVTLSCEQNLNHDAMYWYRQDPGQGLRLIYYSQIVNDFQKGDIAEGYSVSREKKESFPLTVTSAQKNPTAFYLCARTGSGNYGYTFGSGTRLTVV.

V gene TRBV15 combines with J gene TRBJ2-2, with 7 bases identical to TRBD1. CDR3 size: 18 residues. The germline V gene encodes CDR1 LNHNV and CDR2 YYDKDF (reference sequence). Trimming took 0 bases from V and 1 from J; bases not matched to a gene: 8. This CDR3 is CATSRDSLGQKNTGELFF. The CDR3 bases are TGTGCCACCAGCAGAGACAGCCTGGGACAGAAGAACACCGGGGAGCTGTTTTTT.

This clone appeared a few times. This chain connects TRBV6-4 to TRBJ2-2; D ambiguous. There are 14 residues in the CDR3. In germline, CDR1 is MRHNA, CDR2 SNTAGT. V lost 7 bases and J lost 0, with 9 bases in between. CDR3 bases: TGTGCCAGCAAAGAGGTTTCGAACACCGGGGAGCTGTTTTTT. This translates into CASKEVSNTGELFF.

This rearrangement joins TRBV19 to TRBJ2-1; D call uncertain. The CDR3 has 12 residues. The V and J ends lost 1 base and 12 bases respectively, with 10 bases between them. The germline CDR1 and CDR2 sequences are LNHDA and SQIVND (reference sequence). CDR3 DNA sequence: TGTGCCAGTAGTATAGCAGGTAGTCGGCAGTTCTTC. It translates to CASSIAGSRQFF.

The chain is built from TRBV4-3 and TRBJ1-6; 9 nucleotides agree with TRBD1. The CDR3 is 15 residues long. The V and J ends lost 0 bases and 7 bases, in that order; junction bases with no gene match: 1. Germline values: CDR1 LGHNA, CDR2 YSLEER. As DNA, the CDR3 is TGCGCCAGCAGCCAAGAGACAGGGGGAAATTCACCCCTCCACTTT. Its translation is CASSQETGGNSPLHF.

For the CDR3, the DNA is TGTGCCAGCATTGGACAGTCAAGTGGCTACACCTTC. As protein: CASIGQSSGYTF. This chain links TRBV6-5 with TRBJ1-2; a possible D gene is TRBD1 (6 bases). The CDR3 is 12 amino acids. V lost 7 bases and J lost 7, with 13 bases in between. Germline V lookup: CDR1 MNHEY, CDR2 SVGAGI.

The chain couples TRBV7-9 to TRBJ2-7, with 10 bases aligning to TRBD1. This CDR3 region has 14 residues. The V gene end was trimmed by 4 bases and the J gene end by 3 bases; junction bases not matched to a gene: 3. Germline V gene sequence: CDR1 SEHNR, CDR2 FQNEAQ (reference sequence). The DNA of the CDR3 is TGTGCCAGCAGCTCCGGGACAGGGGACTACGAGCAGTACTTC. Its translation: CASSSGTGDYEQYF. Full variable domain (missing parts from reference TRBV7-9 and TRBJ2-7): DTGVSQNPRHKITKRGQNVTFRCDPISEHNRLYWYRQTLGQGPEFLTYFQNEAQLEKSRLLSDRFSAERPKGSFSTLEIQRTEQGDSAMYLCASSSGTGDYEQYFGPGTRLTVT.

The CDR3 DNA sequence: TGTGCTAGTGGTTTGGTATTGGGCGGGGGGGCCTCCTACAATGAGCAGTTCTTC. Its protein is CASGLVLGGGASYNEQFF. The chain links TRBV12-5 to TRBJ2-1; 9 bases match TRBD2. CDR1 and CDR2 (germline): LGHNT, FRNRAP. Unmatched junction bases numbered 6, after V lost 0 bases and J lost 0 bases. The CDR3 is 18 residues long.

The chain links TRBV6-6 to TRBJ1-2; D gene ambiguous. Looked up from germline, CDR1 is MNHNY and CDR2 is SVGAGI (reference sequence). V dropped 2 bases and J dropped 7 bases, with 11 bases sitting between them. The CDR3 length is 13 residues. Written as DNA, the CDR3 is TGTGCCAGCAGTTACGAGGGAGTAGGTGGCTACACCTTC. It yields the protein CASSYEGVGGYTF.

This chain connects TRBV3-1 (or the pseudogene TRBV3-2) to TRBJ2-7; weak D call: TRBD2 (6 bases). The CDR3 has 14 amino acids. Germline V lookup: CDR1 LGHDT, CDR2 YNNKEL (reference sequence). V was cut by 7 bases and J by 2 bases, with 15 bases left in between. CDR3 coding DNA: TGTGCCAGCACCAGGGAGGCGGTCCCCTACGAGCAGTACTTC. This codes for CASTREAVPYEQYF.

The chain's CDR3 is CASSPGASGGTDTQYF. The CDR3 DNA follows: TGTGCCAGCAGCCCCGGGGCTAGCGGAGGCACAGATACGCAGTATTTT. V is TRBV7-3 and J is TRBJ2-3; 7 bases match TRBD2. The CDR3 is 16 residues long. Germline lookup yields CDR1 SGHTA and CDR2 FQGTGA. The V segment lost 5 bases and the J segment 1 base; nucleotides outside the gene matches: 9.

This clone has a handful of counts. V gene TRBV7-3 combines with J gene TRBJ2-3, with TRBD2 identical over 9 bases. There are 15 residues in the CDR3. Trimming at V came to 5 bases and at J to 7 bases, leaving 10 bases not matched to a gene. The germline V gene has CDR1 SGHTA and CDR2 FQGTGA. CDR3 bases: TGTGCCAGCAGCCCAAGCGGCGGGGGGGCTAATACGCAGTATTTT. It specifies CASSPSGGGANTQYF.

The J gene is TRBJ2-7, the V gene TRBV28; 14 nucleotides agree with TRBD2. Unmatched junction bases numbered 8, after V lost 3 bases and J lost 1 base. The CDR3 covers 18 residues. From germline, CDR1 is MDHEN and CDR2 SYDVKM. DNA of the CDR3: TGTGCCAGCAGTTTCGGACTAGCGGGGGGCAGAGGGTCCTACGAGCAGTACTTC. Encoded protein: CASSFGLAGGRGSYEQYF.

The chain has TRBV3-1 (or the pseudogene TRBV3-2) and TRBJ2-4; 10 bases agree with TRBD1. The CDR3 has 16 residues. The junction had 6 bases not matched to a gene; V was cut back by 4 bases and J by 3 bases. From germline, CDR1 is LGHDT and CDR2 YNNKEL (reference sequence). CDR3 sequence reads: CASSPTGTGDKNIQYF. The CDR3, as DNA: TGTGCCAGCAGCCCTACCGGGACAGGGGACAAAAACATTCAGTACTTC.

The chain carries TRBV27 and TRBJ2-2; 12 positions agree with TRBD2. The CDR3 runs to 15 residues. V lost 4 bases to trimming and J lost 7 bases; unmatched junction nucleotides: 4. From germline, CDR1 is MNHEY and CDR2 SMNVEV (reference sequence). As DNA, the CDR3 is TGTGCCAGCAGTTCTAGCGGGGGGGCCGTCGGGGAGCTGTTTTTT. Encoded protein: CASSSSGGAVGELFF.

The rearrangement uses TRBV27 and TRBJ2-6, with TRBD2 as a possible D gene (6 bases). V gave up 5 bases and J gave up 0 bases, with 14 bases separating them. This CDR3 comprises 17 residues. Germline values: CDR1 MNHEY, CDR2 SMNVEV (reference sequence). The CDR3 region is CASSPWDSSSGANVLTF. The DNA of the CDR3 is TGTGCCAGCAGTCCCTGGGACTCAAGCTCTGGGGCCAACGTCCTGACTTTC.

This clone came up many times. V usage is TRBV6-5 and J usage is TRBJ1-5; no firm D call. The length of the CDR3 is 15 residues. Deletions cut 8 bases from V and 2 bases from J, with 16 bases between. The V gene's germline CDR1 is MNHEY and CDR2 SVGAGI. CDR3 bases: TGTGCCAGCTCCGCGGGAGGGTTTGGCAATCAGCCCCAGCATTTT. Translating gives CASSAGGFGNQPQHF.

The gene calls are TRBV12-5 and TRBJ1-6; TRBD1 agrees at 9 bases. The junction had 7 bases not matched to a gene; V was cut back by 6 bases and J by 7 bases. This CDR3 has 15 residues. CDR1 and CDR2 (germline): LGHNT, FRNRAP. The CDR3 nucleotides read TGTGCTAGTGGAGACAGGGGGATATGGAATTCACCCCTCCACTTT. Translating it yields CASGDRGIWNSPLHF.

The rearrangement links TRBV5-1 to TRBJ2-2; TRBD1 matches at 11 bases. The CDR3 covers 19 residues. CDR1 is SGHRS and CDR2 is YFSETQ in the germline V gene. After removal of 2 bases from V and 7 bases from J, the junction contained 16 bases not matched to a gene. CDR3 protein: CASSFPGQGGKGTIGELFF. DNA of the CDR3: TGCGCCAGCAGCTTTCCGGGACAGGGGGGAAAAGGAACAATCGGGGAGCTGTTTTTT.

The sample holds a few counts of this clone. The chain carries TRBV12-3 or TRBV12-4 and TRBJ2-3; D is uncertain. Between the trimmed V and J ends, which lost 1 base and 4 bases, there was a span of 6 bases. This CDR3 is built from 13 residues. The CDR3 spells CASSLGGPDTQYF. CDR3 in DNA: TGTGCCAGCAGTTTAGGTGGGCCAGATACGCAGTATTTT.

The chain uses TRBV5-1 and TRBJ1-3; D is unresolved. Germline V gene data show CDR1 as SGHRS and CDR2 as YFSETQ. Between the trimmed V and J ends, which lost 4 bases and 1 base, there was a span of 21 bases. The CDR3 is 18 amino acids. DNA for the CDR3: TGCGCCAGCAGCCGCGGGAGGGCGCCGGAAGGATCTGGAAACACCATATATTTT. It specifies CASSRGRAPEGSGNTIYF.

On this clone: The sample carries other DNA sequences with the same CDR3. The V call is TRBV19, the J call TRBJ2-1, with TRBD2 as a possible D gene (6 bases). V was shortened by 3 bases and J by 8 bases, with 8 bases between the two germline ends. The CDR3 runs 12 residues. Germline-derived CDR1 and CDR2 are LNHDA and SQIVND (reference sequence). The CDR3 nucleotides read TGTGCCAGTAGTATTTCGGGAGATGAGCAGTTCTTC. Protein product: CASSISGDEQFF.

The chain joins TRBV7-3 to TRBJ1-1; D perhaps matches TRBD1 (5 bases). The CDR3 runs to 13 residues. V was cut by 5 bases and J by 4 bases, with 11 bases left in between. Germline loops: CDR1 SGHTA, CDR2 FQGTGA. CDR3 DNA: TGTGCCAGCAGCCAACAGGTGGCCACTGAAGCTTTCTTT. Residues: CASSQQVATEAFF.

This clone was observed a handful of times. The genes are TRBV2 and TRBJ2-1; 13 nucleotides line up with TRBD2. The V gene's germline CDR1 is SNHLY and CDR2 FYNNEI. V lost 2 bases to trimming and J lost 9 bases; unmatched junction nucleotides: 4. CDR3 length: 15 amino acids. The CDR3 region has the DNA TGTGCCAGCAGTGAAAGACTAGCGGGGGGAGTTGAGCAGTTCTTC. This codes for CASSERLAGGVEQFF.

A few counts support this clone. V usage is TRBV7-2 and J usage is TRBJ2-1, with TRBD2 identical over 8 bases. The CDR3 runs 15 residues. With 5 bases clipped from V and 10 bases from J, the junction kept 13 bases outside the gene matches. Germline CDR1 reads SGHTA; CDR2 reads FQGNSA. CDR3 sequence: CASSPREGLGNEQFF. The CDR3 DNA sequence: TGTGCCAGCAGCCCACGGGAGGGCCTAGGGAACGAGCAGTTCTTC.

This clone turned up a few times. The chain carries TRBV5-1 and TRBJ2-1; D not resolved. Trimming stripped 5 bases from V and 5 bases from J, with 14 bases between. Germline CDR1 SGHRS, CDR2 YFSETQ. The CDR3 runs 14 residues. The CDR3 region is CASSMYSGNNEQFF. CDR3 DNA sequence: TGCGCCAGCAGTATGTATTCAGGAAACAATGAGCAGTTCTTC.

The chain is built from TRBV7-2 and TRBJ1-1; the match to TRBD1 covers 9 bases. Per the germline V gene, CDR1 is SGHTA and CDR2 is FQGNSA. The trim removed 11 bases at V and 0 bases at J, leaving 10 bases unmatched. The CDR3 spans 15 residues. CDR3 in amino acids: CASRPGTGLNTEAFF. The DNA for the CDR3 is TGTGCCTCGAGGCCGGGGACAGGGTTGAACACTGAAGCTTTCTTT.

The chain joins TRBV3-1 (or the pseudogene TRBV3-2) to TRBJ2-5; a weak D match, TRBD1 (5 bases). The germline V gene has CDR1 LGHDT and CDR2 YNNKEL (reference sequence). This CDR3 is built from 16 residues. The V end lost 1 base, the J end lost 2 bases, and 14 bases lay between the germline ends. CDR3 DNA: TGTGCCAGCAGCCAAGTCCGACAGTCACGTCAAGAGACCCAGTACTTC. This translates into CASSQVRQSRQETQYF.

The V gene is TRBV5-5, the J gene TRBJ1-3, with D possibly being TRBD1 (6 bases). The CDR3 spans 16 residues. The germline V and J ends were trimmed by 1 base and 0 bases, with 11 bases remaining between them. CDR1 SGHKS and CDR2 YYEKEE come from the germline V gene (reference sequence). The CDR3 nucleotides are TGTGCCAGCAGCTTGCAGGGGCTCGCCTCTGGAAACACCATATATTTT. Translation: CASSLQGLASGNTIYF. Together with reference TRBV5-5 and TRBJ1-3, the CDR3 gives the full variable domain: DAGVTQSPTHLIKTRGQQVTLRCSPISGHKSVSWYQQVLGQGPQFIFQYYEKEERGRGNFPDRFSARQFPNYSSELNVNALLLGDSALYLCASSLQGLASGNTIYFGEGSWLTVV.

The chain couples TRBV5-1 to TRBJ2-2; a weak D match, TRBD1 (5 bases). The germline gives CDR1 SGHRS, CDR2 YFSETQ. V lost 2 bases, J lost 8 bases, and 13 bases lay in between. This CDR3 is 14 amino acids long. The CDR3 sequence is CASSFSGLEGELFF. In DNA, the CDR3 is TGCGCCAGCAGCTTTTCAGGGTTGGAAGGGGAGCTGTTTTTT.

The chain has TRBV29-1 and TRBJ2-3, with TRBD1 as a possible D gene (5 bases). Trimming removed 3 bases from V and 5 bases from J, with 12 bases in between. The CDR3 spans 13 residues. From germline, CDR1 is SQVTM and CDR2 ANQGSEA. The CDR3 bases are TGCAGCGTTGACTTAGGGGCGTTAGATACGCAGTATTTT. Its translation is CSVDLGALDTQYF.